This T cell receptor beta chain was sequenced during a study of T-cell reconstitution after alpha-beta-depleted transplantation in children. Preparing the TCRbeta library involved the use of unique molecular identifiers. A single record per CDR3 protein comes from TCRdb applying MiXCR to the PCR reads. The sample holds around 960,000 distinct CDR3 sequences; about 29% are singletons and the top ten take about 28%. This clonotype was seen at least ten times. The CDR3 runs 14 residues. Germline CDR1 MGHDK, CDR2 SYGVNS. Trimming left V 7 bases short and J 4 bases short, with 14 bases between. The sample in question was PBMCs, mostly from graft donor cells, obtained 360 days after TCRalphabeta/CD19-depleted stem cell transplant. The chain is built from TRBV25-1 and TRBJ2-1; D is possibly TRBD1 (6 bases). The sequence came from a boy younger than two who had a stem cell transplant for SCID, so the T cells may come from the graft donor. The CDR3 nucleotides are TGTGCCAGCACGGACAGTAGGGAATACAATGAGCAGTTCTTC. It encodes CASTDSREYNEQFF.